This T cell receptor (beta chain) emerged from a study of blood T cell repertoires in COVID-19. Germline V CDR1 and CDR2: GTSNPN, SVGIG (reference sequence). The J segment lost 0 bases and the V segment lost 1 base, leaving 3 bases of the junction unmatched. The CDR3 extends over 14 amino acids. Data came from immunoSEQ multiplex PCR; TCRdb stores just in-frame clones and leaves some out. In the table there are 130,000 to 150,000 clones, around 82% of which are singletons. The sequenced sample consisted of peripheral blood. J is TRBJ2-7 and V is TRBV30, with 7 nucleotides matching TRBD2. This TCR was sampled from a man in his 60s with active or convalescent COVID-19. CDR3 residues: CAWSGGGSSYEQYF. The CDR3 nucleotides read TGTGCCTGGAGTGGGGGAGGGAGCTCCTACGAGCAGTACTTC.